The 2 T cell receptor beta chains below all came from one sample that was sequenced in a study of T-cell memory formation after mild COVID-19. TCRdb re-analysed the 5' RACE reads in MiXCR, keeping a single row per CDR3 protein. Of some 330,000 distinct CDR3 sequences listed, approximately 21% are singletons. Material for sequencing was PBMCs or a T cell subset sorted from them (not recorded which). The receptors were gathered from an adult woman who had mild COVID-19 (a few samples of this study predate the infection). Cell type and time point are not known.

The chain joins TRBV3-1 to TRBJ2-7; no reliable D call. Germline CDR1 and CDR2: LGHDT and YNNKEL (reference sequence). With 0 bases removed from V and 6 bases from J, the gap between germline ends came to 15 bases. The CDR3 runs 15 residues. The CDR3 here is CASSQEGRMAAEQYF. In DNA, the CDR3 is TGTGCCAGCAGCCAAGAAGGCAGGATGGCAGCCGAGCAGTACTTC.

The sample holds many counts of this clonotype. This sequence joins TRBV24-1 and TRBJ2-1, with 14 bases fitting TRBD2. Germline CDR1 KGHDR, CDR2 SFDVKD. This CDR3 has 17 amino acids. J was trimmed by 3 bases and V by 2 bases; bases with no gene match: 2. The CDR3 DNA follows: TGTGCCACCAGTGATTCCGGGACTAGCGGGGGCTACAATGAGCAGTTCTTC. It translates to CATSDSGTSGGYNEQFF.